What follows is one T cell receptor beta chain and its context. This specimen belongs to a study of blood T cell repertoires in COVID-19. The V gene lost 7 bases and the J gene lost 0 bases, with 9 bases spanning the gap. This CDR3 spans 14 amino acids. Germline V CDR1 and CDR2: MNHEY, SVGAGI. Sequencing was performed with immunoSEQ multiplex PCR; in TCRdb, only in-frame clones are kept and a portion is missing. In the table there are about 370,000 clones, over 85% of which are singletons. The sequenced sample was PBMCs or T cells enriched from blood (not recorded which). This TCR was sampled from a woman between 25 and 40 years old who had recovered from COVID-19. This rearrangement joins TRBV6-5 to TRBJ2-2; D perhaps matches TRBD2 (6 bases). The CDR3, as DNA: TGTGCCAGCACCCAGCGGGCGAACACCGGGGAGCTGTTTTTT. Translating it yields CASTQRANTGELFF.